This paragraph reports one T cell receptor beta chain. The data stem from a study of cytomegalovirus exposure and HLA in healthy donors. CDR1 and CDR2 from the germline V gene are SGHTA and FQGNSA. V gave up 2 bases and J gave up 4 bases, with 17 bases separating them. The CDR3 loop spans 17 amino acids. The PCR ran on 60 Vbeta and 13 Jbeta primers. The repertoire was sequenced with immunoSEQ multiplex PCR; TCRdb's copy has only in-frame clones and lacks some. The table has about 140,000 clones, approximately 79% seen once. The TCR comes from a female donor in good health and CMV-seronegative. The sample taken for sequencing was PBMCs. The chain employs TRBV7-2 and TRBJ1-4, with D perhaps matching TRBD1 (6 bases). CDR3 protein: CASSLMAGATLNEKLFF. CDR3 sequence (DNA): TGTGCCAGCAGCTTAATGGCAGGGGCGACCCTTAATGAAAAACTGTTTTTT.